The rows below give T cell receptor beta chains drawn from one sample of a study of cytomegalovirus exposure and HLA in healthy donors. Assay: immunoSEQ multiplex PCR; the TCRdb copy retains only in-frame clones and omits some. The sample records roughly 160,000 clones, around four fifths being singletons. Sequencing was carried out using PBMCs. These receptors all stem from a woman aged 45-60 years in good health and CMV-seronegative. Each CDR3 is given with its conserved first and last residue. A D gene is named only where the DNA matches it firmly. Size is stated for part of the rows, as once, few or many counts, or as a class when the clone is expanded.

j_call d_call cdr3_length v_call clone_size cdr3_nt cdr3_aa
TRBJ2-7 TRBD2 15 TRBV6-5 few TGTGCCAGCAATCCCGGGCTAGCGGTAACCTACGAGCAGTACTTC CASNPGLAVTYEQYF
TRBJ2-1 TRBD2 16 TRBV28 . TGTGCCAGCAGTTACCGACTAGCGGGAGAGGGCAATGAGCAGTTCTTC CASSYRLAGEGNEQFF
TRBJ1-6 . 14 TRBV19 . TGTGCCAGTATGAAGACACCTGATAATTCACCCCTCCACTTT CASMKTPDNSPLHF
TRBJ1-3 . 17 TRBV7-8 . TGTGCCAGCAGCCGATTAGACAGGTCGAGCTCTGGAAACACCATATATTTT CASSRLDRSSSGNTIYF
TRBJ2-1 TRBD2 15 TRBV28 . TGTGCCAGCAGTTTATCAGGGACTAGAGGCAATGAGCAGTTCTTC CASSLSGTRGNEQFF
TRBJ1-1 TRBD1 15 TRBV5-4 . TGTGCCAGCAGCTTATTGGACAGGCCCTTCACAGGAGCTTTCTTT CASSLLDRPFTGAFF
TRBJ2-3 TRBD2 15 TRBV7-3 . TGTGCCAGCAGCTTTAACGGGGGGGGAACAGATACGCAGTATTTT CASSFNGGGTDTQYF
TRBJ2-2 TRBD2 16 TRBV7-9 . TGTGCCAGCAGCTCTCGGGGGGGGCTGAACACCGGGGAGCTGTTTTTT CASSSRGGLNTGELFF
TRBJ1-1 TRBD1 16 TRBV18 . TGTGCCAGCTCACGGCCGGCAGGGGGCGGGAACACTGAAGCTTTCTTT CASSRPAGGGNTEAFF
TRBJ2-6 . 14 TRBV7-3 . TGTGCCAGCAGCTCTTCCTCTGGGGCCAACGTCCTGACTTTC CASSSSSGANVLTF
TRBJ2-2 . 12 TRBV9 once TGTGCCAGCACCAAGAACACCGGGGAGCTGTTTTTT CASTKNTGELFF
TRBJ2-5 TRBD2 18 TRBV28 . TGTGCCAGCAGTTTAGCTCGGACTAGCGGGAGGGGCCAAGAGACCCAGTACTTC CASSLARTSGRGQETQYF
TRBJ2-1 . 13 TRBV7-3 few TGTGCCAGCAGCCTGGGACTTAACAATGAGCAGTTCTTC CASSLGLNNEQFF
TRBJ2-3 . 13 TRBV4-2 . TGTGCCAGCAGCCAAGGTCGCGACTACAGAACTTATTTT CASSQGRDYRTYF
TRBJ1-5 TRBD1 14 TRBV28 . TGTGCCAGCAAGAGGACAGGGAGCAATCAGCCCCAGCATTTT CASKRTGSNQPQHF
TRBJ1-2 . 15 TRBV7-9 . TGTGCCAGCAGCTTGACAGGCGCCGTGGGCTATGGCTACACCTTC CASSLTGAVGYGYTF
TRBJ2-1 TRBD2 16 TRBV18 . TGTGCCAGCTCACCATTGGCGGGAGGGCCGGTCCATGAGCAGTTCTTC CASSPLAGGPVHEQFF
TRBJ2-1 . 13 TRBV27 once TGTGCCAGCAGTTTATACAGGGTCAATGAGCAGTTCTTC CASSLYRVNEQFF
TRBJ1-2 TRBD1 17 TRBV6-1 . TGTGCCAGCAGTGTTGGGACAGGGGGCGCGGCAGGCTATGGCTACACCTTC CASSVGTGGAAGYGYTF
TRBJ1-5 . 16 TRBV7-6 . TGTGCCAGCAGCAAAGACAGCCCTTATAGCAATCAGCCCCAGCATTTT CASSKDSPYSNQPQHF
TRBJ1-5 . 14 TRBV18 . TGTGCCAGCTCACCGGAACAGGGTAATCAGCCCCAGCATTTT CASSPEQGNQPQHF
TRBJ2-3 TRBD1 16 TRBV7-8 . TGTGCCAGCAGCACGGGACAGGGGGCTAGCACAGATACGCAGTATTTT CASSTGQGASTDTQYF
TRBJ2-6 . 19 TRBV4-3 few TGCGCCAGCAGCCAAGATTTGGGGGCACCAGTAAGAGGGGCCAACGTCCTGACTTTC CASSQDLGAPVRGANVLTF
TRBJ2-3 . 15 TRBV6-5 . TGTGCCAGCAGTTACAGCAAGGAACTCGGGGATACGCAGTATTTT CASSYSKELGDTQYF
TRBJ2-2 . 15 TRBV27 . TGTGCCAGCAGTTTATCTAGGGGTCTTCCCGGGGAGCTGTTTTTT CASSLSRGLPGELFF
TRBJ1-6 TRBD1 14 TRBV5-1 . TGCGCCAGCAGCCCCGACAGGGGGCATTCACCCCTCCACTTT CASSPDRGHSPLHF
TRBJ1-1 . 15 TRBV7-2 . TGTGCCAGCAGCTTAATGGGAGTTTCGCACACTGAAGCTTTCTTT CASSLMGVSHTEAFF
TRBJ2-1 . 16 TRBV28 few TGTGCCAGCAGTTTATGGGGGGGGGCAGGGTTAGGTGAGCAGTTCTTC CASSLWGGAGLGEQFF
TRBJ2-1 TRBD2 13 TRBV19 . TGTGCCAGTAGTATATCCCGACTAGCTGAGCAGTTCTTC CASSISRLAEQFF
TRBJ1-1 TRBD1 14 TRBV6-5 many TGTGCCAGCAGTTATGGGACAGGGGAAACTGAAGCTTTCTTT CASSYGTGETEAFF
TRBJ1-6 . 18 TRBV11-2 . TGTGCCAGCAGATTTAACTTCCGGGACACGGTTACTAATTCACCCCTCCACTTT CASRFNFRDTVTNSPLHF
TRBJ2-1 TRBD2 17 TRBV14 . TGTGCCAGCAGCCAAGGAGGGCTAGCGGGAATCGTTAATGAGCAGTTCTTC CASSQGGLAGIVNEQFF
TRBJ2-1 TRBD1 14 TRBV29-1 . TGCAGCGGCATCCCCCGGGACAGGGAATATGAGCAGTTCTTC CSGIPRDREYEQFF
TRBJ2-7 TRBD2 14 TRBV9 . TGTGCCAGCGGCGCGGGAGGATCTTTCTACGAGCAGTACTTC CASGAGGSFYEQYF
TRBJ1-2 TRBD1 16 TRBV6-5 . TGTGCCAGCAGTTACGCGAGACAGGGGGACCTCTATGGCTACACCTTC CASSYARQGDLYGYTF
TRBJ1-3 . 16 TRBV28 . TGTGCCAGCAGTTTTGAGGGGAGGGGAACTGGAAACACCATATATTTT CASSFEGRGTGNTIYF
TRBJ2-3 . 17 TRBV10-3 . TGTGCCATCAGTGAGTCGAAGCCCGGAGGCTTCACAGATACGCAGTATTTT CAISESKPGGFTDTQYF
TRBJ1-4 TRBD1 18 TRBV7-9 . TGTGCCAGCAGCTTAGCGGGACAGGCCCGCGCAACTAATGAAAAACTGTTTTTT CASSLAGQARATNEKLFF
TRBJ1-1 . 17 TRBV15 . TGTGCCACCAGCGTGGGGTTGGCAGGGACTATGAACACTGAAGCTTTCTTT CATSVGLAGTMNTEAFF
TRBJ1-2 . 13 TRBV6-1 . TGTGCCAGCAGTGAAGGACGGAGTAATGGCTACACCTTC CASSEGRSNGYTF
TRBJ2-7 . 16 TRBV28 . TGTGCCAGCAGCCGACTCGTGACAGGCATCTCCTACGAGCAGTACTTC CASSRLVTGISYEQYF
TRBJ1-5 . 13 TRBV11-1 . TGTGCCAGCAGCTCACAGAGCAATCAGCCCCAGCATTTT CASSSQSNQPQHF
TRBJ2-2 . 13 TRBV6-4 few TGTGCCAGCAGTGAGACTGAAACCGGGGAGCTGTTTTTT CASSETETGELFF
TRBJ2-7 . 19 TRBV7-6 few TGTGCCAGCAGCTTAAAGGTCCCCGGAGGTAGCCAAAGCTCCTACGAGCAGTACTTC CASSLKVPGGSQSSYEQYF
TRBJ2-1 . 14 TRBV5-1 . TGCGCCAGCGGAATCCCAAGCGGAACTCCTGTGCTGTTCTTC CASGIPSGTPVLFF
TRBJ1-2 . 16 TRBV5-3 . TGTGCCAGAAGCCGTCTTGGACTGGAAAGTAACTATGGCTACACCTTC CARSRLGLESNYGYTF
TRBJ1-4 . 15 TRBV10-3 . TGTGCCATCAGTGAGTCATACGGGACAACTGAAAAACTGTTTTTT CAISESYGTTEKLFF
TRBJ2-1 TRBD2 15 TRBV14 . TGTGCCAGCAGCCCCGGGGAACTAGCGGGAGGTGTGCAGTTCTTC CASSPGELAGGVQFF
TRBJ2-7 . 14 TRBV5-6 . TGTGCCAGCAGCTTGGTCTGGAGTTCCAACGAGCAGTACTTC CASSLVWSSNEQYF
TRBJ2-5 TRBD1 14 TRBV6-5 . TGTGCCAGCAGTCTGAGGGACAGTCAAGAGACCCAGTACTTC CASSLRDSQETQYF
TRBJ1-5 . 15 TRBV4-2 . TGTGCCAGCAGCCAAGACGCCCAGGGGACTCAGCCCCAGCATTTT CASSQDAQGTQPQHF
TRBJ1-2 TRBD1 15 TRBV2 . TGTGCCAGCAGTGTGTCACACAGGGGAAACTATGGCTACACCTTC CASSVSHRGNYGYTF
TRBJ2-1 TRBD2 15 TRBV6-6 . TGTGCCAGCAGGGGGGGGAATAGCGGGAGAAATGAGCAGTTCTTC CASRGGNSGRNEQFF